Following are 6 T cell receptor beta chains from one sample sequenced in a study of identical twins. TCRdb re-derived calls from the 5' RACE reads in MiXCR, one entry per CDR3 protein. Among hundreds of thousands of distinct CDR3 sequences, 20% to 25% were seen once, and the ten largest hold over 2.5%. This sample was shared with a second study, whose subject was T cells expressing NK-cell markers.

Sequencing was performed on CD4+ T cells sorted from blood. The receptors were sampled from a woman aged 18 to 35 in good health.

This chain joins TRBV5-1 and TRBJ2-5; D uncertain. Germline CDR1 is SGHRS and CDR2 is YFSETQ. The CDR3 consists of 15 residues. V was clipped by 1 base and J by 6 bases, with 16 bases between them. The chain's CDR3 is CASSLSVGAVKTQYF. CDR3 nucleotides: TGCGCCAGCAGCTTGTCAGTGGGCGCCGTGAAGACCCAGTACTTC.

This chain uses TRBV20-1 with TRBJ2-1; no firm D call. CDR1 and CDR2 (germline): DFQATT, SNEGSKA (reference sequence). This CDR3 is built from 11 residues. V was trimmed by 5 bases and J by 6 bases, leaving 8 bases between them. The CDR3 protein is CSAGRVNEQFF. The CDR3 nucleotides are TGCAGTGCTGGTAGGGTCAATGAGCAGTTCTTC.

The chain carries TRBV2 and TRBJ2-5, with 8 bases fitting TRBD2. There are 12 residues in the CDR3. Per the germline V gene, CDR1 is SNHLY and CDR2 is FYNNEI. The ends lost 11 bases at V and 5 bases at J; junction bases unmatched: 7. The chain's CDR3 is CAGRGAGETQYF. The CDR3 bases are TGTGCCGGGCGGGGGGCCGGTGAGACCCAGTACTTC. Complete variable domain (other parts from reference TRBV2 and TRBJ2-5): EPEVTQTPSHQVTQMGQEVILRCVPISNHLYFYWYRQILGQKVEFLVSFYNNEISEKSEIFDDQFSVERPDGSNFTLKIRSTKLEDSAMYFCAGRGAGETQYFGPGTRLLVL.

The chain is built from TRBV7-9 and TRBJ2-1; 11 nucleotides line up with TRBD2. The germline V gene has CDR1 SEHNR and CDR2 FQNEAQ (reference sequence). The junction had 7 bases not matched to a gene; V was cut back by 5 bases and J by 4 bases. The CDR3 extends over 16 amino acids. The CDR3 nucleotides are TGTGCCAGCAGCAAAGCGGGACTAGCGGATTACAATGAGCAGTTCTTC. The encoded protein is CASSKAGLADYNEQFF.

At least ten counts were recorded for this clonotype. The genes are TRBV4-3 and TRBJ2-1, with TRBD2 identical over 10 bases. J lost 6 bases, V lost 1 base, and 6 bases had no gene match. Germline V lookup: CDR1 LGHNA, CDR2 YSLEER. CDR3 length: 16 amino acids. This CDR3 is CASSQGAGGPINEQFF. For the CDR3, the DNA is TGCGCCAGCAGCCAAGGAGCGGGAGGGCCAATCAATGAGCAGTTCTTC.

The chain combines TRBV20-1 with TRBJ1-6; D call uncertain. V was trimmed by 6 bases and J by 9 bases, leaving 18 bases between them. Germline V gene sequence: CDR1 DFQATT, CDR2 SNEGSKA (reference sequence). This CDR3 is built from 14 residues. CDR3 amino acids: CSATRSPVGSPLHF. The CDR3 nucleotides read TGCAGTGCCACCCGGTCCCCCGTCGGTTCACCCCTCCACTTT.